The next 20 T cell receptor beta chains were all read from a single sample in a study of beta chain features in type 1 diabetes. Expressed TCRB transcripts were sequenced after all isolated RNA was converted to cDNA. TCRdb's table, derived via immunoSEQ multiplex PCR, lists solely in-frame clones and lacks some. There are 500,000 to 700,000 clones in the sample; roughly 15% occur only once, and around 0.095% lies in the top ten. Sample: naive CD4+ T cells from blood. The receptors originated from a man between 18 and 29 years old in good health.

The chain has TRBV9 and TRBJ1-1, with a weak D call TRBD1 (5 bases). This CDR3 spans 14 amino acids. The ends were cut back, 1 base at V and 4 bases at J, with 11 bases in the middle. Germline-derived CDR1 and CDR2 are SGDLS and YYNGEE. This CDR3 reads CASSVIGGSTEAFF. CDR3 bases: TGTGCCAGCAGCGTAATCGGGGGGAGCACTGAAGCTTTCTTT.

The genes are TRBV19 and TRBJ1-5; TRBD1 is a possible D gene (5 bases). This CDR3 is built from 12 residues. V was pared by 3 bases and J by 12 bases, with 12 bases between. CDR1 is LNHDA and CDR2 is SQIVND in the germline V gene (reference sequence). The CDR3 loop is CASSIDRGIQHF. CDR3 coding DNA: TGTGCCAGTAGTATCGACAGAGGAATCCAGCATTTT.

This clone was seen only a few times. Here the CDR3 reads CASSVGQPGLSYEQYF. The CDR3 DNA sequence: TGTGCCAGCAGCGTAGGCCAGCCAGGACTCTCCTACGAGCAGTACTTC. The chain uses TRBV9 and TRBJ2-7, with D perhaps TRBD2 (5 bases). Germline V gene sequence: CDR1 SGDLS, CDR2 YYNGEE. V was shortened by 0 bases and J by 0 bases, with 13 bases between the two germline ends. CDR3 length: 16 residues.

The V call is TRBV18, the J call TRBJ2-5; D is ambiguous. Germline lookup yields CDR1 KGHSH and CDR2 LQKENI. V shed 0 bases and J shed 5 bases, with 10 bases lying between them. The CDR3 runs 14 residues. CDR3 DNA sequence: TGTGCCAGCTCACCACCGAGGTCTCGGGAGACCCAGTACTTC. The encoded protein is CASSPPRSRETQYF. Full variable domain (missing parts from reference TRBV18 and TRBJ2-5): NAGVMQNPRHLVRRRGQEARLRCSPMKGHSHVYWYRQLPEEGLKFMVYLQKENIIDESGMPKERFSAEFPKEGPSILRIQQVVRGDSAAYFCASSPPRSRETQYFGPGTRLLVL.

The CDR3 DNA reads as TGTGCCAGCAGCCTGGGACCGGGCACTGAAGCTTTCTTT. Translating gives CASSLGPGTEAFF. The chain carries TRBV9 and TRBJ1-1, with TRBD1 as a possible D gene (5 bases). Trimming removed 4 bases at V and 4 bases at J, with 11 bases between. The CDR3 length is 13 residues. Germline V lookup: CDR1 SGDLS, CDR2 YYNGEE.

The V and J genes are TRBV30 and TRBJ2-1; no firm D call. The CDR3 covers 13 residues. Germline CDR1 reads GTSNPN; CDR2 reads SVGIG (reference sequence). V lost 1 base and J 0 bases, leaving 4 bases between the germline ends. This CDR3 is CAWSADSYNEQFF. The DNA of the CDR3 is TGTGCCTGGAGTGCTGACTCCTACAATGAGCAGTTCTTC.

As for this clone: Mismatch with germline at one junction end may stem from a read error. The chain joins TRBV7-7 to TRBJ2-7; D may be TRBD2 (5 bases). This CDR3 has 13 amino acids. Germline V gene data show CDR1 as SSHAT and CDR2 as FNYEAQ (reference sequence). This chain's CDR3 is CASSPGVAYEQYF. The CDR3 DNA reads as TGTGCTAGCAGCCCCGGGGTTGCCTACGAGCAGTACTTC.

The chain employs TRBV16 and TRBJ2-5, with 7 bases lining up with TRBD2. The germline V gene encodes CDR1 KGHSY and CDR2 FQNENV. CDR3 length: 15 amino acids. V was pared by 2 bases and J by 4 bases, with 7 bases of the junction left unmatched. The CDR3, as DNA: TGTGCCAGCAGCCAACTAGCGGAGAGAGGAGAGACCCAGTACTTC. Translated, it gives CASSQLAERGETQYF. Combining the CDR3 with reference TRBV16 and TRBJ2-5 gives the whole variable domain GEEVAQTPKHLVRGEGQKAKLYCAPIKGHSYVFWYQQVLKNEFKFLISFQNENVFDETGMPKERFSAKCLPNSPCSLEIQATKLEDSAVYFCASSQLAERGETQYFGPGTRLLVL.

The V gene is TRBV6-1, the J gene TRBJ1-1, with TRBD1 matching 12 bases. The CDR3 totals 14 residues. Germline V gene sequence: CDR1 MNHNS, CDR2 SASEGT. V lost 4 bases, J lost 7 bases, and 4 bases stayed unmatched. DNA of the CDR3: TGTGCCAGCAGTGTCGGGACAGGGGGCTATGAAGCTTTCTTT. Protein product: CASSVGTGGYEAFF.

This clone was seen a few times. The gene calls are TRBV28 and TRBJ2-1; possible D gene TRBD1, 6 bases. Germline loops: CDR1 MDHEN, CDR2 SYDVKM. Trimming removed 2 bases at V and 7 bases at J, with 15 bases between. There are 15 residues in the CDR3. The chain's CDR3 is CASSLVDRRENEQFF. CDR3 sequence (DNA): TGTGCCAGCAGTTTAGTGGACAGAAGGGAGAATGAGCAGTTCTTC.

The rearrangement uses TRBV25-1 and TRBJ2-1; D possibly corresponds to TRBD1 (5 bases). CDR1 and CDR2 from the germline V gene are MGHDK and SYGVNS. This CDR3 spans 12 amino acids. V lost 1 base and J lost 10, with 8 bases in between. CDR3 amino acids: CASSEFWTEQFF. The CDR3 DNA sequence: TGTGCCAGCAGTGAATTTTGGACAGAGCAGTTCTTC.

This sequence joins TRBV7-2 and TRBJ2-1, with 7 bases lining up with TRBD1. Germline CDR1 reads SGHTA; CDR2 reads FQGNSA. CDR3 length equals 15 residues. The V gene end was trimmed by 6 bases and the J gene end by 0 bases; junction bases not matched to a gene: 5. This chain's CDR3 is CASRTGQSSYNEQFF. Written as DNA, the CDR3 is TGTGCCAGCAGGACGGGACAGAGCTCCTACAATGAGCAGTTCTTC.

This clone was detected only a few times. The chain recombines TRBV29-1 with TRBJ1-4, with a tentative D call TRBD1 (5 bases). The CDR3 extends over 15 amino acids. Looked up from germline, CDR1 is SQVTM and CDR2 is ANQGSEA. V shed 7 bases and J shed 7 bases, with 22 bases lying between them. CDR3 sequence reads: CSGAPGGERGEKLFF. CDR3 nucleotides: TGCAGCGGTGCTCCGGGAGGGGAGAGGGGTGAAAAACTGTTTTTT.

This clone was observed a few times. V usage is TRBV11-2 and J usage is TRBJ2-5; 7 bases are shared with TRBD2. The CDR3 covers 15 residues. Per the germline V gene, CDR1 is SGHAT and CDR2 is FQNNGV. J gave up 7 bases and V 4 bases, and 12 bases lay outside the gene matches. CDR3 in amino acids: CASSSPRGRVVTQYF. The CDR3, as DNA: TGTGCCAGCAGCTCCCCCCGTGGGAGGGTTGTGACCCAGTACTTC.

V and J are TRBV4-2 and TRBJ2-6; TRBD2 aligns across 11 bases. Germline trimming cut 8 bases from V and 1 base from J; bases unmatched to any gene: 13. The CDR3 length is 19 residues. Germline V gene data show CDR1 as LGHNA and CDR2 as YNFKEQ. The CDR3 bases are TGTGCCAGCGGCAATACCGGGACTAGCGGTAGTTCTGGGGCCAACGTCCTGACTTTC. This translates into CASGNTGTSGSSGANVLTF.

This clone has just a few counts. The rearrangement uses TRBV7-2 and TRBJ2-5, with 7 bases fitting TRBD1. Germline loops: CDR1 SGHTA, CDR2 FQGNSA. V shed 1 base and J 5 bases; nucleotides not matched to a gene: 10. The CDR3 totals 16 residues. The CDR3 spells CASSLERAGGTETQYF. CDR3 nucleotides: TGTGCCAGCAGCTTAGAAAGGGCAGGGGGTACCGAGACCCAGTACTTC.

V gene TRBV27 combines with J gene TRBJ1-2; the D is unclear. The CDR3 has 11 residues. CDR1 is MNHEY, CDR2 SMNVEV, per germline (reference sequence). V lost 4 bases to trimming and J lost 8 bases, with 8 bases between them. CDR3 region: CASSSHEGYTF. The CDR3 DNA sequence: TGTGCCAGCAGTTCACATGAAGGCTACACCTTC.

The chain has TRBV5-6 and TRBJ1-4, with no clear D. V was pared by 3 bases and J by 11 bases, with 11 bases between. Germline V gene data show CDR1 as SGHDT and CDR2 as YYEEEE. This CDR3 comprises 12 residues. CDR3 nucleotides: TGTGCCAGCAGCTCCCCCGCCGGGAAACTGTTTTTT. Its protein is CASSSPAGKLFF.

This clone was seen a few times. At one boundary the junction diverges from the germline segment, which might be a read error. This chain connects TRBV7-7 to TRBJ1-2, with TRBD1 identical over 7 bases. The CDR3 sequence is 22 residues long. CDR1 and CDR2 from the germline V gene are SSHAT and FNYEAQ (reference sequence). The CDR3 nucleotides read TGTGCTAGCAGCTTAGTAGGTAGACAGGGCTGGCCCGAAGAGTATACTAACTATGGCTACACCTTC. This translates into CASSLVGRQGWPEEYTNYGYTF.

The genes are TRBV7-6 and TRBJ2-3; D ambiguous. V lost 6 bases to trimming and J lost 7 bases, with 17 bases between them. Germline V CDR1 and CDR2: SGHVS, FNYEAQ. The CDR3 is 14 amino acids. CDR3 amino acids: CASSLDPGVYTQYF. In DNA form, the CDR3 reads TGTGCCAGCAGTCTCGACCCCGGTGTTTATACGCAGTATTTT.